The 10 T cell receptor beta chains below were found in one sample sequenced in a study of blood T cell repertoires in COVID-19. The table came from immunoSEQ multiplex PCR; TCRdb's copy has only in-frame clones and leaves some out. The profile covers approximately 230,000 clones, with nearly 90% appearing a single time and 3% to 3.5% taken by the ten largest. Sequencing was performed on peripheral blood. The source of these receptors is a man aged 18 to 29 with active or convalescent COVID-19.

This chain joins TRBV5-1 and TRBJ1-2, with D uncertain. Per the germline V gene, CDR1 is SGHRS and CDR2 is YFSETQ. V was trimmed by 5 bases and J by 1 base, leaving 9 bases between them. CDR3 length: 13 residues. The CDR3 sequence: CASRPTGNYGYTF. CDR3 DNA: TGCGCCAGCAGACCAACGGGTAACTATGGCTACACCTTC.

V is TRBV13 and J is TRBJ1-2, with no clear D. V was trimmed by 5 bases and J by 0 bases, leaving 10 bases between them. The length of the CDR3 is 14 residues. The V gene's germline CDR1 is PRHDT and CDR2 FYEKMQ (reference sequence). In DNA, the CDR3 is TGTGCCAGCAGCGGCGACGGAGCTAACTATGGCTACACCTTC. Its translation: CASSGDGANYGYTF.

The chain combines TRBV7-2 with TRBJ2-3, with D perhaps matching TRBD2 (5 bases). The CDR3 loop spans 13 amino acids. V lost 2 bases and J lost 10, with 13 bases in between. CDR1 is SGHTA, CDR2 FQGNSA, per germline. This CDR3 is CASSLRSATAQYF. For the CDR3, the DNA is TGTGCCAGCAGCTTACGTAGCGCCACTGCGCAGTATTTT.

The V and J genes are TRBV7-8 and TRBJ1-2; perhaps TRBD1 as D (5 bases). V was trimmed by 1 base and J by 2 bases, leaving 8 bases between them. Germline CDR1 is SGHVS and CDR2 is FQNEAQ. The CDR3 is made up of 14 amino acids. CDR3 sequence reads: CASSLGDRNYGYTF. The CDR3 coding sequence is TGTGCCAGCAGCTTAGGCGACAGAAACTATGGCTACACCTTC.

This chain joins TRBV28 and TRBJ1-1, with 8 bases matching TRBD1. This CDR3 has 16 residues. With 6 bases clipped from V and 10 bases from J, the junction kept 19 bases outside the gene matches. Looked up from germline, CDR1 is MDHEN and CDR2 is SYDVKM. CDR3 sequence reads: CASSLDRGRSIRGAFF. CDR3 sequence (DNA): TGTGCCAGCAGCCTAGACAGGGGACGGAGTATCAGAGGAGCTTTCTTT.

The rearrangement uses TRBV27 and TRBJ2-5, with a weak D call TRBD1 (6 bases). Trimming pared 4 bases from V and 6 bases from J, leaving 12 bases between. In germline, CDR1 is MNHEY, CDR2 SMNVEV (reference sequence). The CDR3 sequence is 13 residues long. Here the CDR3 reads CASSYRVGKTQYF. The CDR3 DNA reads TGTGCCAGCAGTTACAGGGTTGGAAAGACCCAGTACTTC.

The rearrangement links TRBV28 to TRBJ1-1; D ambiguous. V was cut by 7 bases and J by 1 base, with 16 bases left in between. The CDR3 is made up of 15 amino acids. Germline CDR1 and CDR2: MDHEN and SYDVKM. CDR3: CASTPPVAANTEAFF. CDR3 nucleotides: TGTGCCAGCACCCCACCTGTAGCTGCGAACACTGAAGCTTTCTTT.

The rearrangement joins TRBV5-1 to TRBJ1-1, with 9 bases that match TRBD1. Per germline, CDR1 SGHRS and CDR2 YFSETQ. V was pared by 4 bases and J by 3 bases, with 4 bases of the junction left unmatched. The CDR3 has 14 residues. The CDR3 spells CASSPGTGYTEAFF. CDR3 DNA: TGCGCCAGCAGCCCGGGGACAGGGTACACTGAAGCTTTCTTT.

The rearrangement links TRBV5-4 to TRBJ2-7; D possibly corresponds to TRBD1 (6 bases). The CDR3 is 13 amino acids. V lost 1 base and J 7 bases, leaving 12 bases between the germline ends. CDR1 and CDR2 (germline): SGHNT, YYREEE (reference sequence). The CDR3: CASSLPGEEEQYF. In DNA form, the CDR3 reads TGTGCCAGCAGCTTGCCAGGGGAAGAGGAGCAGTACTTC.

The rearrangement joins TRBV7-3 to TRBJ1-1; TRBD1 matches at 7 bases. Trimming removed 1 base from V and 0 bases from J; junction bases left unmatched: 5. The CDR3 is 16 residues long. Germline CDR1 and CDR2: SGHTA and FQGTGA. The CDR3 sequence is CASSLKGGQVNTEAFF. The CDR3 nucleotides are TGTGCCAGCAGCTTAAAAGGGGGCCAGGTGAACACTGAAGCTTTCTTT.